Detailed here is one T cell receptor (beta chain). Its target is not known. The data were produced by immunoSEQ multiplex PCR, yet TCRdb's version contains in-frame clones alone and is incomplete. The table records about 160,000 clones, 88% of them present only once. CDR3 size: 17 residues. V shed 1 base and J 3 bases; nucleotides not matched to a gene: 9. The germline V gene encodes CDR1 MDHEN and CDR2 SYDVKM. The entry originates in a study of T cell responses to AZD1222 COVID-19 vaccine. Findings and caveats of the study: Unmutated variant regions are reportedly the target of nearly half of TCRs that are spike-specific. Just a handful of AZD1222 recipients were seropositive at baseline. Donors, mostly white British, included more females; clonal diversity was possibly underestimated.

Sequencing used peripheral blood, obtained on day 0 of AZD1222 vaccination. The chain combines TRBV28 with TRBJ2-5, with 9 bases lining up with TRBD2. The receptor was isolated from an adult in good health. CDR3 sequence reads: CASSLFVRGLAKETQYF. The CDR3 DNA reads TGTGCCAGCAGTTTATTCGTTAGGGGACTAGCAAAAGAGACCCAGTACTTC.